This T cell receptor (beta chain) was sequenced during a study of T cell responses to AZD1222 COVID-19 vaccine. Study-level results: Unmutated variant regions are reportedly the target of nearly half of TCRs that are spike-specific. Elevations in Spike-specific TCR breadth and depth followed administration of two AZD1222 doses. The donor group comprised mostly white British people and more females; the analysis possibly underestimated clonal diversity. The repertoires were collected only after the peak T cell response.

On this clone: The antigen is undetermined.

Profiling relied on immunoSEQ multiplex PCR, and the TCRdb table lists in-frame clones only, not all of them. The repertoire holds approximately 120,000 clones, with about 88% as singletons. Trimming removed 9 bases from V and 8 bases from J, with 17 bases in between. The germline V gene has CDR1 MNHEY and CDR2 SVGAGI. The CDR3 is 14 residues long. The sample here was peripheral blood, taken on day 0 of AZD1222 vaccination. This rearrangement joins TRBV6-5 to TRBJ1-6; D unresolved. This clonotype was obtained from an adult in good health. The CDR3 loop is CASHRASDHSPLHF. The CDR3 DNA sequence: TGTGCCAGTCACCGGGCCTCCGACCATTCACCCCTCCACTTT.